This T cell receptor beta chain was obtained from a study of identical twins. V was shortened by 2 bases and J by 1 base, with 14 bases between the two germline ends. Germline V lookup: CDR1 KGHSH, CDR2 LQKENI. There are 16 residues in the CDR3. From the 5' RACE reads, TCRdb called clonotypes with MiXCR, one entry per CDR3 protein. Of roughly 710,000 distinct CDR3 sequences listed, around 6.1% were seen once; the top ten hold roughly 1.6%. What was sequenced was naive T cells sorted from blood. The rearrangement joins TRBV18 to TRBJ1-1; D is undetermined. The clonotype was recovered from a man younger than 35 in good health. In DNA form, the CDR3 reads TGTGCCAGCTCACCAGACCTTGAGGTGGGGAACACTGAAGCTTTCTTT. Amino acid sequence: CASSPDLEVGNTEAFF.